This passage covers 10 T cell receptor beta chains from one sample sequenced in a study of T cells in Graves' hyperthyroidism and ophthalmopathy. From RNA transcripts, TCR beta CDR3 regions were amplified. The study used the HTBI primer set for a first-round RT-PCR of the TCR CDR3. TCRdb reanalysed the multiplex PCR reads using MiXCR and keeps one entry per CDR3 protein. Here the sample spans around 600,000 distinct CDR3 sequences, about 14% being singletons. Sequencing was carried out using blood. Receptor source: a woman in her fifties or sixties with Graves' ophthalmopathy.

This clonotype came up many times. As DNA, the CDR3 is TGTGCCAGCGCCCGGGGAGTAGAAGCTTTCTTT. Translating gives CASARGVEAFF. The chain links TRBV11-3 to TRBJ1-1; D gene unclear. The CDR3 loop spans 11 amino acids. The germline V and J ends were trimmed by 8 bases and 8 bases, with 12 bases remaining between them. Germline V gives CDR1 SGHNT, CDR2 YENEEA.

In its sample, this clonotype was seen a few times. The rearrangement links TRBV6-1 to TRBJ1-6; possible D gene TRBD1, 5 bases. V was clipped by 0 bases and J by 0 bases, with 12 bases between them. Germline V gene sequence: CDR1 MNHNS, CDR2 SASEGT. The CDR3 is 18 residues long. CDR3 amino acids: CASSEAGLGSSYNSPLHF. CDR3 coding DNA: TGTGCCAGCAGTGAAGCGGGACTCGGGAGCTCCTATAATTCACCCCTCCACTTT.

Ten or more counts support this clonotype. This sequence joins TRBV28 and TRBJ2-1; D is ambiguous. CDR1 is MDHEN, CDR2 SYDVKM, per germline. The CDR3 length is 14 residues. Deletions cut 8 bases from V and 4 bases from J, with 15 bases between. For the CDR3, the DNA is TGTGCCAGCGCGACCGGGCTCCGATACAATGAGCAGTTCTTC. This gives the protein CASATGLRYNEQFF.

This chain uses TRBV6-5 with TRBJ2-7, with TRBD2 identical over 7 bases. Germline CDR1 MNHEY, CDR2 SVGAGI. The CDR3 loop spans 14 amino acids. With 2 bases clipped from V and 6 bases from J, the junction kept 7 bases outside the gene matches. The CDR3 bases are TGTGCCAGCAGTTACAGGGAGGGCCCCATCGAGCAGTACTTC. Protein sequence: CASSYREGPIEQYF.

The sample holds many counts of this clonotype. The genes are TRBV3-1 and TRBJ1-1; weak D call: TRBD1 (6 bases). V was pared by 0 bases and J by 8 bases, with 16 bases between. Germline V CDR1 and CDR2: LGHDT, YNNKEL (reference sequence). The CDR3 runs 15 residues. CDR3 sequence reads: CASSQDPAGESEAFF. CDR3 coding DNA: TGTGCCAGCAGCCAAGACCCTGCAGGGGAGAGCGAAGCTTTCTTT.

The sample holds many counts of this clonotype. The V and J genes are TRBV5-1 and TRBJ2-7; the D is unclear. Looked up from germline, CDR1 is SGHRS and CDR2 is YFSETQ. The CDR3 length is 14 residues. The V end was cut by 7 bases, the J end by 0 bases, with 14 bases between. The CDR3 is CASASGPSSYEQYF. CDR3 coding DNA: TGCGCCAGCGCTTCTGGACCGAGCTCCTACGAGCAGTACTTC.

This clonotype was observed at least ten times. This sequence joins TRBV2 and TRBJ2-7; 14 nucleotides match TRBD2. CDR3 size: 15 residues. J gave up 2 bases and V 8 bases, and 5 bases lay outside the gene matches. Germline CDR1 is SNHLY and CDR2 is FYNNEI. CDR3: CASRVGLAGAYEQYF. The CDR3 DNA follows: TGTGCCAGCCGGGTGGGACTAGCGGGAGCCTACGAGCAGTACTTC.

This clonotype was picked up many times. The chain has TRBV19 and TRBJ2-7, with 8 bases that match TRBD2. CDR1 is LNHDA and CDR2 is SQIVND in the germline V gene (reference sequence). With V trimmed by 3 bases and J by 1 base, 5 bases remained unmatched. The CDR3 extends over 15 amino acids. For the CDR3, the DNA is TGTGCCAGTAGTATCGCGGGGGGAGATTCCTACGAGCAGTACTTC. Translating it yields CASSIAGGDSYEQYF.

This clonotype showed up many times. The V and J genes are TRBV11-2 and TRBJ1-5; D unresolved. V was shortened by 1 base and J by 3 bases, with 10 bases between the two germline ends. Germline values: CDR1 SGHAT, CDR2 FQNNGV. The length of the CDR3 is 15 residues. CDR3 amino acids: CASSLGTKHNQPQHF. The CDR3 coding sequence is TGTGCCAGCAGCTTAGGAACAAAGCACAATCAGCCCCAGCATTTT.

This sequence joins TRBV28 and TRBJ1-5; TRBD1 agrees at 8 bases. The CDR3 has 14 amino acids. The J segment lost 6 bases and the V segment lost 2 bases, leaving 3 bases of the junction unmatched. The germline gives CDR1 MDHEN, CDR2 SYDVKM. In DNA, the CDR3 is TGTGCCAGCAGTTTACCCACAGGGGGTCAGCCCCAGCATTTT. It codes for CASSLPTGGQPQHF.